This T cell receptor beta chain was documented in a study of OX40 agonist ivuxolimab in advanced cancers. Generated by immunoSEQ multiplex PCR, the TCRdb table keeps only in-frame clones and is missing some. The table has roughly 100,000 clones, 90% to 95% seen once. The CDR3 totals 14 residues. The germline V gene encodes CDR1 MDHEN and CDR2 SYDVKM. With 5 bases removed from V and 10 bases from J, the gap between germline ends came to 20 bases. V usage is TRBV28 and J usage is TRBJ1-2; possibly TRBD1 for D (5 bases). The sequences come from CD4+ or CD8+ T cells sorted from blood, collected in a trial of the OX40 agonist ivuxolimab. The source is an adult with an advanced solid tumor such as melanoma, head and neck, liver or kidney cancer. The CDR3 is CASSSNGGGRAYTF. CDR3 nucleotides: TGTGCCAGCAGTAGCAACGGGGGTGGTAGAGCCTACACCTTC.